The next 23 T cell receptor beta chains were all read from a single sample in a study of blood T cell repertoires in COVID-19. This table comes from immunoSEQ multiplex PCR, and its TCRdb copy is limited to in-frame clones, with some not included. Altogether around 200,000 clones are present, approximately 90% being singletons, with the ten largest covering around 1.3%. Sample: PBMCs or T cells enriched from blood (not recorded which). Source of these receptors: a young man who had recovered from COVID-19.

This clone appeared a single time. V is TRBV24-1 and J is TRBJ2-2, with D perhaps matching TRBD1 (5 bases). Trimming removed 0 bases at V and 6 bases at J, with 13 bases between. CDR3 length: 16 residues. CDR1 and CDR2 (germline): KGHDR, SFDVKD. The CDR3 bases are TGTGCCACCAGTGATTTGGGCAGGGAAGGGTCCGGGGAGCTGTTTTTT. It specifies CATSDLGREGSGELFF.

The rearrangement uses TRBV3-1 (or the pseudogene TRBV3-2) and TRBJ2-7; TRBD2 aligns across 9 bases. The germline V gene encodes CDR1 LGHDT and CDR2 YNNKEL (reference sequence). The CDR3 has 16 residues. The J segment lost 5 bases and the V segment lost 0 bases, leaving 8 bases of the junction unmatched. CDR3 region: CASSQDQVAGEDEQYF. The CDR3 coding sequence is TGTGCCAGCAGCCAAGACCAAGTAGCGGGGGAGGACGAGCAGTACTTC.

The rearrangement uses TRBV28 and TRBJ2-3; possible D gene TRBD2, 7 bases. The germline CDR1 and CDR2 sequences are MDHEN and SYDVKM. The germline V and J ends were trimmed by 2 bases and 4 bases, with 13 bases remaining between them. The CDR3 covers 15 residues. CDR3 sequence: CASSLVGGGADTQYF. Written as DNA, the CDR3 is TGTGCCAGCAGTTTAGTTGGGGGGGGCGCAGATACGCAGTATTTT.

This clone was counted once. The CDR3 DNA is TGTGCCTACTACTCCCACAGGGGAGGAGATGAAAAACTGTTTTTT. It yields the protein CAYYSHRGGDEKLFF. The rearrangement uses TRBV30 and TRBJ1-4; the match to TRBD1 covers 7 bases. The V gene end was trimmed by 7 bases and the J gene end by 6 bases; junction bases not matched to a gene: 14. In germline, CDR1 is GTSNPN, CDR2 SVGIG (reference sequence). The CDR3 extends over 15 amino acids. Full variable domain (remainder filled in from reference TRBV30 and TRBJ1-4): SQTIHQWPATLVQPVGSPLSLECTVEGTSNPNLYWYRQAAGRGLQLLFYSVGIGQISSEVPQNLSASRPQDRQFILSSKKLLLSDSGFYLCAYYSHRGGDEKLFFGSGTQLSVL.

CDR3 region: CASSQETGGNYGYTF. CDR3 sequence (DNA): TGCGCCAGCAGCCAAGAGACAGGGGGAAACTATGGCTACACCTTC. The chain couples TRBV4-3 to TRBJ1-2; TRBD1 aligns across 9 bases. This CDR3 spans 15 amino acids. The germline CDR1 and CDR2 sequences are LGHNA and YSLEER. V shed 0 bases, J shed 2 bases, and the junction held 1 base outside the gene matches.

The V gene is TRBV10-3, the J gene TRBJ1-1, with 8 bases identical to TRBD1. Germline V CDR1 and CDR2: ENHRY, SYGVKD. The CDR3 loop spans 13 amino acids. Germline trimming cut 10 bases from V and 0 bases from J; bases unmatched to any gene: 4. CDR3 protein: CATRQGLNTEAFF. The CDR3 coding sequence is TGTGCCACCCGACAGGGGTTGAACACTGAAGCTTTCTTT.

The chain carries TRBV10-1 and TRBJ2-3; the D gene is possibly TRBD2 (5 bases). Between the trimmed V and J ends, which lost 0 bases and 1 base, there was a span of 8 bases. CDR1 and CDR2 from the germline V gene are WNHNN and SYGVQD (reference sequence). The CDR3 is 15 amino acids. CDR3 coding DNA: TGCGCCAGCAGTGAGTCCTCCGGGGGCACAGATACGCAGTATTTT. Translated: CASSESSGGTDTQYF.

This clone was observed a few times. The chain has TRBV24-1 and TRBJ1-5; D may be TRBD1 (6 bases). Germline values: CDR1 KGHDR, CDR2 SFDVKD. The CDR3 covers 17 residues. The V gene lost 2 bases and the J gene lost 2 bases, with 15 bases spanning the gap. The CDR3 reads CATSDSTTGQGNQPQHF. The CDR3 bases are TGTGCCACCAGTGATTCAACAACGGGACAAGGCAATCAGCCCCAGCATTTT.

DNA of the CDR3: TGCGCCAGCAAACGGGACAGGGGAGGTTACGAGCAGTACTTC. As protein: CASKRDRGGYEQYF. The chain joins TRBV5-1 to TRBJ2-7; 10 bases agree with TRBD1. This CDR3 contains 14 residues. Germline CDR1 and CDR2: SGHRS and YFSETQ. Losses at the gene ends were 6 bases for V and 4 bases for J; bases not matched to a gene: 7.

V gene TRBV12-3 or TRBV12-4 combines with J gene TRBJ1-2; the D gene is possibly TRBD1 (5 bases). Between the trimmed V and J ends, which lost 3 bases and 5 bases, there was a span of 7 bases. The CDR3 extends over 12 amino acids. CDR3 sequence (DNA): TGTGCCAGCAGTTTTTCAGGGTATGGCTACACCTTC. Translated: CASSFSGYGYTF.

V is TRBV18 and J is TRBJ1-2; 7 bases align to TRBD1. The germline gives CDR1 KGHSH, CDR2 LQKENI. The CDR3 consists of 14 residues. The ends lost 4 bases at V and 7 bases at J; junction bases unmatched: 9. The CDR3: CASSLNIDRVGYTF. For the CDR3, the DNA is TGTGCCAGCTCACTGAATATCGACAGGGTTGGCTACACCTTC.

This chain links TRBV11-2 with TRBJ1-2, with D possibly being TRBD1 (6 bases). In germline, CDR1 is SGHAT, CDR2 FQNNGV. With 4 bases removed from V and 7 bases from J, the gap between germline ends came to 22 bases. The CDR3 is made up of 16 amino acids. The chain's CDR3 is CASSSTGWDIGRGYTF. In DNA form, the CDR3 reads TGTGCCAGCAGCTCAACTGGATGGGACATAGGACGTGGCTACACCTTC.

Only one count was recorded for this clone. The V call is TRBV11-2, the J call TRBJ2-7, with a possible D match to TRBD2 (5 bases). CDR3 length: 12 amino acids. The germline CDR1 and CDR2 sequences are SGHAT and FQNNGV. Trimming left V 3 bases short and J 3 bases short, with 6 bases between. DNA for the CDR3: TGTGCCAGCAGCTTCCGGGACTACGAGCAGTACTTC. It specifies CASSFRDYEQYF.

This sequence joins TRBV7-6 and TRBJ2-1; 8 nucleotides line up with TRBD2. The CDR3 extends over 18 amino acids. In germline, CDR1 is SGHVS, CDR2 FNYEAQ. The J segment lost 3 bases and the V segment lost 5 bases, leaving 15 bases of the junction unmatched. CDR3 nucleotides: TGTGCCAGCAGCCCACGGGTTGACGCGGGAGGCCTCTACAATGAGCAGTTCTTC. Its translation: CASSPRVDAGGLYNEQFF. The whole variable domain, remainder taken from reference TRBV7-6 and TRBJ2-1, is GAGVSQSPRYKVTKRGQDVALRCDPISGHVSLYWYRQALGQGPEFLTYFNYEAQQDKSGLPNDRFSAERPEGSISTLTIQRTEQRDSAMYRCASSPRVDAGGLYNEQFFGPGTRLTVL.

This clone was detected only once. Here the CDR3 DNA reads TGCGCCAGCAGCATAAATACAGGGACTAACCAGCCCCAGCATTTT. As protein: CASSINTGTNQPQHF. The V gene is TRBV5-1, the J gene TRBJ1-5, with a tentative D call TRBD1 (6 bases). V was shortened by 4 bases and J by 7 bases, with 18 bases between the two germline ends. The CDR3 covers 15 residues. Per the germline V gene, CDR1 is SGHRS and CDR2 is YFSETQ.

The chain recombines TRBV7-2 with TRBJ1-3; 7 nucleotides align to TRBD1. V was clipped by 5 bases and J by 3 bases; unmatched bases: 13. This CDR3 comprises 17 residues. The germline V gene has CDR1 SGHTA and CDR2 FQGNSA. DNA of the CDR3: TGTGCCAGCAGCACCCAGAGGGGACAGACTTTTGGAAACACCATATATTTT. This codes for CASSTQRGQTFGNTIYF.

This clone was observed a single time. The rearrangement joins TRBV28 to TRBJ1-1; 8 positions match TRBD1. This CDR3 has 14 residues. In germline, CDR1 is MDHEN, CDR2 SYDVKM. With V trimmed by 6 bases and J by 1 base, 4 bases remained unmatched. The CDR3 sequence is CASSETGENTEAFF. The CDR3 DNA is TGTGCCAGCAGCGAGACAGGGGAGAACACTGAAGCTTTCTTT.

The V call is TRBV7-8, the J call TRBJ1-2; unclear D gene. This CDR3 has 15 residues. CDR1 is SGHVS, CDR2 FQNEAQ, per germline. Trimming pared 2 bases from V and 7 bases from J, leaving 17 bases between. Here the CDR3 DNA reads TGTGCCAGCAGCTTAACGGACGGAGGGTGGAGTGGCTACACCTTC. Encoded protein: CASSLTDGGWSGYTF. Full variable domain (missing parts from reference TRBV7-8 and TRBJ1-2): GAGVSQSPRYKVAKRGQDVALRCDPISGHVSLFWYQQALGQGPEFLTYFQNEAQLDKSGLPSDRFFAERPEGSVSTLKIQRTQQEDSAVYLCASSLTDGGWSGYTFGSGTRLTVV.

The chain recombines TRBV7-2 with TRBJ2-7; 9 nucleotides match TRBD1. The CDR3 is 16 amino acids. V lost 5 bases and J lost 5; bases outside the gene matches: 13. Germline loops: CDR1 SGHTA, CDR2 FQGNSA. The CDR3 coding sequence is TGTGCCAGCAGCCCCACTAGTGGGACAGGGTTCCACGAGCAGTACTTC. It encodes CASSPTSGTGFHEQYF.

The CDR3 DNA reads TGTGCCAGCAGCTTACTGTATCCAGGGACTAACTATGGCTACACCTTC. It codes for CASSLLYPGTNYGYTF. V is TRBV7-6 and J is TRBJ1-2, with D perhaps matching TRBD1 (5 bases). The CDR3 contains 16 residues. Trimming took 2 bases from V and 0 from J, leaving 13 bases between them. CDR1 is SGHVS and CDR2 is FNYEAQ in the germline V gene.

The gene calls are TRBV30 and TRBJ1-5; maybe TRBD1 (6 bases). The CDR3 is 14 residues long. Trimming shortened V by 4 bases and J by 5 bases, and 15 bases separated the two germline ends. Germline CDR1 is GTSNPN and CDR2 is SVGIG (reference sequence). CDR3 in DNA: TGTGCCTGGACCCGGGGAGGGGGGCATCAGCCCCAGCATTTT. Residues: CAWTRGGGHQPQHF.

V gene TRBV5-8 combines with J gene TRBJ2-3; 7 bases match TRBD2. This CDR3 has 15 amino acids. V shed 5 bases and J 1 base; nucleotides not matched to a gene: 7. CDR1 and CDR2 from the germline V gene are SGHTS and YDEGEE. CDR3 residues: CASSWEGRGTDTQYF. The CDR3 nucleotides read TGTGCCAGCAGTTGGGAGGGCCGAGGCACAGATACGCAGTATTTT. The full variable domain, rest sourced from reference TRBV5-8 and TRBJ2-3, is EAGVTQSPTHLIKTRGQQATLRCSPISGHTSVYWYQQALGLGLQFLLWYDEGEERNRGNFPPRFSGRQFPNYSSELNVNALELEDSALYLCASSWEGRGTDTQYFGPGTRLTVL.

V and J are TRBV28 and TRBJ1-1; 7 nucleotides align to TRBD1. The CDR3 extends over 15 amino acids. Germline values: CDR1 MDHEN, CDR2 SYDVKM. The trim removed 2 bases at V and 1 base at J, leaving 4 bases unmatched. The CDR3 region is CASSLRGQTNTEAFF. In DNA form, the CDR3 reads TGTGCCAGCAGTTTAAGGGGACAGACGAACACTGAAGCTTTCTTT. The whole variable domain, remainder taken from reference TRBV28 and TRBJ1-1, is DVKVTQSSRYLVKRTGEKVFLECVQDMDHENMFWYRQDPGLGLRLIYFSYDVKMKEKGDIPEGYSVSREKKERFSLILESASTNQTSMYLCASSLRGQTNTEAFFGQGTRLTVV.